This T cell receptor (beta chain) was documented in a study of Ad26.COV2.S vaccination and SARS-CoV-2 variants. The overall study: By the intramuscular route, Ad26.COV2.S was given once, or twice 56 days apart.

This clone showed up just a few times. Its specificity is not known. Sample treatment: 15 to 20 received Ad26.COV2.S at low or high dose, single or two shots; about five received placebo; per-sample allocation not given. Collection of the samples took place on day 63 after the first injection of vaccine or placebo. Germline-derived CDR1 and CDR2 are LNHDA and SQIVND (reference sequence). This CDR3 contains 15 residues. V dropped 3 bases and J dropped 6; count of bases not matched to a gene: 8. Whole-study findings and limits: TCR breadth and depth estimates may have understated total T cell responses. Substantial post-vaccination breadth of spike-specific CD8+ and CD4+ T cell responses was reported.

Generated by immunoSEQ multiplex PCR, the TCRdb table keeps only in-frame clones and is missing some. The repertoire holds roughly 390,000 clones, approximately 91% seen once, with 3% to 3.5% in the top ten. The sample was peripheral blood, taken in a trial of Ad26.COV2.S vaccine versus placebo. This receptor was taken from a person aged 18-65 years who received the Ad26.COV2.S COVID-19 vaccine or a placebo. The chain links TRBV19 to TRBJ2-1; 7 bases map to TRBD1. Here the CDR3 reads CASSIRGQAGNEQFF. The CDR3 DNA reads TGTGCCAGTAGTATTAGAGGACAGGCTGGCAATGAGCAGTTCTTC.